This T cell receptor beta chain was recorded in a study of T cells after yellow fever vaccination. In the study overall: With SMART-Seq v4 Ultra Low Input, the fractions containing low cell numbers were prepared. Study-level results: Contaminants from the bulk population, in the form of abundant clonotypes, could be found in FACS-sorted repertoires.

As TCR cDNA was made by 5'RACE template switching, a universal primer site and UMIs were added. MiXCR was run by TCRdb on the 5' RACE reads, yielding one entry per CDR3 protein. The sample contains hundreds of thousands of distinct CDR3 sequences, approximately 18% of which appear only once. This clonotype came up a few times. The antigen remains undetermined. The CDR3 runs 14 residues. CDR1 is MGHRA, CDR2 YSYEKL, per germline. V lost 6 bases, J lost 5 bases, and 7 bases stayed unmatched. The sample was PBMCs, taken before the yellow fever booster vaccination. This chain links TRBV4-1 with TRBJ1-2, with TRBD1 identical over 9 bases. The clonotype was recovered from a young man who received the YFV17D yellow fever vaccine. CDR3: CASSPGTGWYGYTF. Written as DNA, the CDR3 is TGCGCCAGCAGTCCCGGGACAGGGTGGTATGGCTACACCTTC.